The T cell receptor (beta chain) described here comes from a study of T cells after yellow fever vaccination. This clonotype turned up a few times. TCRdb called the 5' RACE reads again in MiXCR, with one record for every CDR3 protein. The table shows around 530,000 distinct CDR3 sequences, with about a sixth occurring only once. V dropped 0 bases and J dropped 3 bases, with 10 bases sitting between them. CDR3 size: 15 residues. Per the germline V gene, CDR1 is MNHEY and CDR2 is SVGAGI. This receptor was obtained from a man aged 18 to 30 who received the YFV17D yellow fever vaccine. The V and J genes are TRBV6-5 and TRBJ2-3, with D perhaps being TRBD1 or TRBD2 (5 bases each). The source was PBMCs, collected around 5 days after the first yellow fever vaccination. CDR3 sequence (DNA): TGTGCCAGCAGTTACTCAGGGGACCGGACAGATACGCAGTATTTT. Encoded protein: CASSYSGDRTDTQYF.